This paragraph reports one T cell receptor (beta chain). Profiled with immunoSEQ multiplex PCR; TCRdb holds only in-frame clones, not every one. The table records about 140,000 clones, 75% to 80% of them present only once. The CDR3 consists of 12 residues. The V end was cut by 10 bases, the J end by 0 bases, with 7 bases between. The germline V gene encodes CDR1 LNHDA and CDR2 SQIVND (reference sequence). The data were obtained in a study of blood T cell repertoires in COVID-19. At the level of the study: Both acute and convalescent COVID-19 samples were obtained from the United States, Italy and Spain.

This receptor was identified in a woman aged 45-59 years who had recovered from COVID-19. The V and J genes are TRBV19 and TRBJ1-5; D is perhaps TRBD1 (5 bases). Material for sequencing was PBMCs or T cells enriched from blood (not recorded which). This CDR3 reads CATGISNQPQHF. The CDR3 DNA reads as TGTGCCACAGGGATTAGCAATCAGCCCCAGCATTTT.